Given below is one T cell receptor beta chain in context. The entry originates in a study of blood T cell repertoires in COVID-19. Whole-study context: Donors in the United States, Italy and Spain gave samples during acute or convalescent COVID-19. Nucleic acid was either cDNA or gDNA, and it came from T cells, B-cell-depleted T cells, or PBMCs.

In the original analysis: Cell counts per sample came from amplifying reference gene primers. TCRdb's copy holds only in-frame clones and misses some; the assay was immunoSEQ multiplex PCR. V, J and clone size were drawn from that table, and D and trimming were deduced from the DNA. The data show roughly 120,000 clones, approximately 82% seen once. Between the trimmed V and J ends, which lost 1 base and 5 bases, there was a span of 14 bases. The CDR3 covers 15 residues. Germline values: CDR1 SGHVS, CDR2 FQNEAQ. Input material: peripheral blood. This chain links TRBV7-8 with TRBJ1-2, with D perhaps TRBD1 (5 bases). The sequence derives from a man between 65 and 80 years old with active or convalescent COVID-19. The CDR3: CASSLGRQLSYGYTF. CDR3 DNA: TGTGCCAGCAGCTTAGGACGACAGCTAAGTTATGGCTACACCTTC.